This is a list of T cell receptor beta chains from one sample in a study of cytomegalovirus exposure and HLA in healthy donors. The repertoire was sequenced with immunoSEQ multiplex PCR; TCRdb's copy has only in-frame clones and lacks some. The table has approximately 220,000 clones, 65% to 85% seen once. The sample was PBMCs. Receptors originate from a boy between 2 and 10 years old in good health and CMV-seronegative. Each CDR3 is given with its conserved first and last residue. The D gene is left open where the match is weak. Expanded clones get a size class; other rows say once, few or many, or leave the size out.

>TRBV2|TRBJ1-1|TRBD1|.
CASSPGQVRGIEAFF
TGTGCCAGCAGTCCGGGACAGGTCCGGGGGATCGAAGCTTTCTTT
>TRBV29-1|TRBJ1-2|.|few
CSVDGRANYGYTF
TGCAGCGTTGATGGTAGAGCTAACTATGGCTACACCTTC
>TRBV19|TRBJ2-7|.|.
CASSIGQSYEQYF
TGTGCCAGTAGTATTGGACAGTCCTACGAGCAGTACTTC
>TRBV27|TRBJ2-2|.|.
CASSFADTGELFF
TGTGCCAGCAGTTTCGCGGATACCGGGGAGCTGTTTTTT
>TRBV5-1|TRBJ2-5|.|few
CASSPTGGRQETQYF
TGCGCCAGCAGCCCTACGGGCGGGCGTCAAGAGACCCAGTACTTC
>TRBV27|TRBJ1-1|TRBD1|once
CASRGTGEVTEAFF
TGTGCCAGCAGAGGGACAGGAGAAGTCACTGAAGCTTTCTTT
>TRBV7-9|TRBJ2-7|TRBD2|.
CASERASGRAGEQYF
TGTGCCAGCGAACGGGCTAGCGGGAGGGCCGGCGAGCAGTACTTC
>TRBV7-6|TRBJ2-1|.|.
CASSRLAGPYNEQFF
TGTGCCAGCAGCCGTCTAGCCGGGCCCTACAATGAGCAGTTCTTC
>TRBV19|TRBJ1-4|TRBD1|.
CASSIVPGQGNEKLFF
TGTGCCAGTAGTATAGTACCGGGACAGGGTAATGAAAAACTGTTTTTT
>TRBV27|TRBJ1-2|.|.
CASAPQVRQNYGYTF
TGTGCCAGCGCCCCCCAGGTCCGGCAGAACTATGGCTACACCTTC
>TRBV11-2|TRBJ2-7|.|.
CASSYNYEQYF
TGTGCCAGCAGCTATAACTACGAGCAGTACTTC
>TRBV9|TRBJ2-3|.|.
CASSVGTFPSTDTQYF
TGTGCCAGCAGCGTGGGGACTTTTCCTAGCACAGATACGCAGTATTTT
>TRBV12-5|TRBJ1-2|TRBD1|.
CASGLDGGQGRSGYTF
TGTGCTAGTGGTTTGGACGGGGGACAGGGGAGGAGCGGCTACACCTTC
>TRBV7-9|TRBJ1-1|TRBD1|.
CAGSTDRGREAFF
TGTGCCGGCAGTACGGACAGGGGAAGAGAAGCTTTCTTT